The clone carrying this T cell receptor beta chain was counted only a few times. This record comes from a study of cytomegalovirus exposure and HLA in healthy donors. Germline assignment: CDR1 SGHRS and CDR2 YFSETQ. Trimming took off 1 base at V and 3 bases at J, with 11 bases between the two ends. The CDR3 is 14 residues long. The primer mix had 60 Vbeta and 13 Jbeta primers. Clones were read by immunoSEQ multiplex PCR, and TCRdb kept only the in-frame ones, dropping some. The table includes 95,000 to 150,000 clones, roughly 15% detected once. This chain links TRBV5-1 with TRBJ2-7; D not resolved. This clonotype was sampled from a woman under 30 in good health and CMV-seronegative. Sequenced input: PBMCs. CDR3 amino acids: CASSLTTPNYEQYF. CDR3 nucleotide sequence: TGCGCCAGCAGCTTGACCACCCCTAACTACGAGCAGTACTTC.